This T cell receptor beta chain was captured by sequencing in a study of cytomegalovirus exposure and HLA in healthy donors. The primer mix had 60 Vbeta and 13 Jbeta primers. The protocol was immunoSEQ multiplex PCR, while the TCRdb copy is restricted to in-frame clones and leaves out a portion. The sample has roughly 180,000 clones; 80% are singletons. Germline V gives CDR1 ENHRY, CDR2 SYGVKD. The CDR3 totals 16 residues. The V gene end was trimmed by 0 bases and the J gene end by 0 bases; junction bases not matched to a gene: 3. A remark on this clone: Other DNA sequences of this sample code for an identical CDR3.

The rearrangement uses TRBV10-3 and TRBJ2-3; the match to TRBD2 covers 7 bases. Sequencing used PBMCs. This sequence was found in a man in his thirties or forties in good health and CMV-seropositive. In DNA, the CDR3 is TGTGCCATCAGTGAGTCCCTAGCGGTAAGCACAGATACGCAGTATTTT. It encodes CAISESLAVSTDTQYF.